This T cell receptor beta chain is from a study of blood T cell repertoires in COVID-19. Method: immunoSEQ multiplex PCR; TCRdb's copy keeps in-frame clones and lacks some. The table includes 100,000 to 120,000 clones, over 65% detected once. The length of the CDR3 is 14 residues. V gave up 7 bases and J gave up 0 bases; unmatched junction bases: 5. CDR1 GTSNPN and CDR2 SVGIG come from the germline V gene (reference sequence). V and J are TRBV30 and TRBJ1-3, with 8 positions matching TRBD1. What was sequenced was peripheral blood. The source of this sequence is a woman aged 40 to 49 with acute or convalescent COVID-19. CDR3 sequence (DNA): TGTGCCTTGACAGGGGACCCCTCTGGAAACACCATATATTTT. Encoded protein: CALTGDPSGNTIYF. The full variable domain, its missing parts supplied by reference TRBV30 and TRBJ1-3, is SQTIHQWPATLVQPVGSPLSLECTVEGTSNPNLYWYRQAAGRGLQLLFYSVGIGQISSEVPQNLSASRPQDRQFILSSKKLLLSDSGFYLCALTGDPSGNTIYFGEGSWLTVV.